The T cell receptor (beta chain) described here comes from a study of blood T cell repertoires in COVID-19. Original data processing: Counts of nucleated cells, estimated from reference gene primer amplification, were obtained. The assay was immunoSEQ multiplex PCR, and TCRdb's table has in-frame clones only and misses some. V, J and clone size are taken as reported in that table, and D and trimming were inferred from the DNA itself. The sample lists about 250,000 clones; around 90% were seen once. Trimming pared 5 bases from V and 3 bases from J, leaving 11 bases between. Germline CDR1 reads LNHDA; CDR2 reads SQIVND (reference sequence). The CDR3 contains 13 residues.

The sequence came from a woman aged 25 to 39 with acute or convalescent COVID-19. This rearrangement joins TRBV19 to TRBJ2-7, with a weak D call TRBD1 (5 bases). Material for sequencing was peripheral blood. Here the CDR3 DNA reads TGTGCCAGTAGTCAGGGCCAAATCTACGAGCAGTACTTC. Its translation: CASSQGQIYEQYF.